Shown below are 32 T cell receptor beta chains from a single sample sequenced in a study of blood T cell repertoires in COVID-19. Profiling relied on immunoSEQ multiplex PCR, and the TCRdb table lists in-frame clones only, not all of them. Of under 550,000 clones listed, 70% to 90% are singletons. Sample: peripheral blood. The receptors come from a man aged 18 to 35 with COVID-19, enrolled during active disease.

J is TRBJ2-2 and V is TRBV5-1; 7 bases are shared with TRBD1. Germline trimming cut 0 bases from V and 7 bases from J; bases unmatched to any gene: 3. The CDR3 runs 14 residues. Germline CDR1 reads SGHRS; CDR2 reads YFSETQ. The CDR3, as DNA: TGCGCCAGCAGCTTGGCAGGGACAGTCGGGGAGCTGTTTTTT. It is translated as CASSLAGTVGELFF.

The rearrangement uses TRBV4-1 and TRBJ2-3; 12 positions match TRBD2. Germline lookup yields CDR1 MGHRA and CDR2 YSYEKL. V shed 3 bases, J shed 6 bases, and the junction held 10 bases outside the gene matches. This CDR3 region has 17 residues. In DNA form, the CDR3 reads TGCGCCAGCAGCCAGGCGATGACTAGCGGGGGCGCGGATACGCAGTATTTT. Amino acid sequence: CASSQAMTSGGADTQYF.

The V gene is TRBV7-6, the J gene TRBJ2-5; a possible D gene is TRBD1 (5 bases). The CDR3 spans 15 residues. Per the germline V gene, CDR1 is SGHVS and CDR2 is FNYEAQ. V was shortened by 7 bases and J by 1 base, with 16 bases between the two germline ends. CDR3 nucleotides: TGTGCCAGCACTTGGACATCCGAGCCCCAAGAGACCCAGTACTTC. Translating it yields CASTWTSEPQETQYF.

The V gene is TRBV3-1 (or the pseudogene TRBV3-2), the J gene TRBJ2-7; D is perhaps TRBD1 (6 bases). This CDR3 has 15 residues. Germline assignment: CDR1 LGHDT and CDR2 YNNKEL (reference sequence). With 4 bases removed from V and 1 base from J, the gap between germline ends came to 14 bases. The CDR3 is CASSLRWQGSYEQYF. Written as DNA, the CDR3 is TGTGCCAGCAGCCTCCGGTGGCAGGGGTCCTACGAGCAGTACTTC.

The chain uses TRBV4-1 and TRBJ2-2, with D possibly being TRBD1 (6 bases). Trimming left V 0 bases short and J 6 bases short, with 14 bases between. This CDR3 comprises 16 residues. Per the germline V gene, CDR1 is MGHRA and CDR2 is YSYEKL. The DNA of the CDR3 is TGCGCCAGCAGCCAAGACTTAACAGGGTCGGCCGGGGAGCTGTTTTTT. Its translation is CASSQDLTGSAGELFF.

J is TRBJ2-7 and V is TRBV20-1; TRBD1 might be the D (5 bases). V was pared by 3 bases and J by 7 bases, with 16 bases between. Germline V gene data show CDR1 as DFQATT and CDR2 as SNEGSKA (reference sequence). This CDR3 spans 13 amino acids. The CDR3 loop is CSASVGRVWEQYF. CDR3 in DNA: TGCAGTGCTAGTGTAGGCAGGGTCTGGGAGCAGTACTTC.

This chain links TRBV5-6 with TRBJ2-5; D possibly corresponds to TRBD1 (5 bases). The CDR3 is 15 amino acids. Trimming removed 3 bases from V and 5 bases from J, with 17 bases in between. The germline CDR1 and CDR2 sequences are SGHDT and YYEEEE. The CDR3 loop is CASSYRRVGLETQYF. The CDR3 DNA reads as TGTGCCAGCAGCTATCGCAGGGTAGGGTTGGAGACCCAGTACTTC.

The chain has TRBV6-5 and TRBJ1-4; perhaps TRBD1 as D (5 bases). This CDR3 region has 13 residues. CDR1 MNHEY and CDR2 SVGAGI come from the germline V gene. Trimming took off 4 bases at V and 5 bases at J, with 8 bases between the two ends. In DNA, the CDR3 is TGTGCCAGCAGTTGGGGCCTCAATGAAAAACTGTTTTTT. It yields the protein CASSWGLNEKLFF.

This clone was seen a few times. This same CDR3 is encoded by further DNA sequences in the sample. The rearrangement uses TRBV2 and TRBJ2-2; unclear D gene. The V gene's germline CDR1 is SNHLY and CDR2 FYNNEI. V lost 7 bases, J lost 1 base, and 7 bases lay in between. The CDR3 runs 13 residues. The CDR3 sequence is CASNGQNTGELFF. The DNA of the CDR3 is TGTGCCAGCAACGGTCAGAACACCGGGGAGCTGTTTTTT.

The chain has TRBV2 and TRBJ2-7, with D tentatively TRBD1 (5 bases). CDR1 is SNHLY and CDR2 is FYNNEI in the germline V gene. V dropped 1 base and J dropped 3 bases, with 10 bases sitting between them. The CDR3 consists of 14 residues. The CDR3 DNA reads as TGTGCCAGCAGTGAAGTGCGGCAGGGCTACGAGCAGTACTTC. Translated: CASSEVRQGYEQYF. The full variable domain, completed using reference TRBV2 and TRBJ2-7, is EPEVTQTPSHQVTQMGQEVILRCVPISNHLYFYWYRQILGQKVEFLVSFYNNEISEKSEIFDDQFSVERPDGSNFTLKIRSTKLEDSAMYFCASSEVRQGYEQYFGPGTRLTVT.

The V call is TRBV2, the J call TRBJ1-6, with 9 bases that match TRBD1. The CDR3 runs to 13 residues. The V and J ends lost 11 bases and 8 bases, in that order; junction bases with no gene match: 7. Looked up from germline, CDR1 is SNHLY and CDR2 is FYNNEI. The CDR3 DNA follows: TGTGCCGCGGGACAGGGACGGGATTCACCCCTCCACTTT. Translating it yields CAAGQGRDSPLHF.

This clone was picked up many times. CDR3 in amino acids: CASSLSAGAGNTIYF. The CDR3 DNA reads TGCGCCAGCAGCCTCTCAGCGGGGGCTGGAAACACCATATATTTT. This chain links TRBV4-1 with TRBJ1-3; D perhaps matches TRBD1 (5 bases). Germline V lookup: CDR1 MGHRA, CDR2 YSYEKL. The CDR3 consists of 15 residues. V lost 4 bases to trimming and J lost 2 bases, with 12 bases between them.

The CDR3 here is CASSSGDYRNTDTQYF. DNA of the CDR3: TGCGCCAGCAGCTCCGGGGACTACAGAAACACAGATACGCAGTATTTT. This chain connects TRBV5-1 to TRBJ2-3; 7 bases map to TRBD2. This CDR3 is built from 16 residues. The V segment lost 3 bases and the J segment 2 bases; nucleotides outside the gene matches: 9. Per germline, CDR1 SGHRS and CDR2 YFSETQ.

The chain combines TRBV6-5 with TRBJ2-6; D uncertain. From germline, CDR1 is MNHEY and CDR2 SVGAGI. The V end was cut by 8 bases, the J end by 9 bases, with 14 bases between. The CDR3 length is 13 residues. The CDR3 loop is CASGRFIGNVLTF. CDR3 DNA: TGTGCCAGCGGCAGATTTATTGGCAACGTCCTGACTTTC.

V is TRBV5-1 and J is TRBJ2-2, with unresolved D. The germline V and J ends were trimmed by 1 base and 5 bases, with 18 bases remaining between them. The CDR3 is made up of 17 amino acids. Germline CDR1 and CDR2: SGHRS and YFSETQ. The CDR3 loop reads CASSLRPAARKTGELFF. In DNA, the CDR3 is TGCGCCAGCAGCTTGAGACCTGCGGCACGCAAGACCGGGGAGCTGTTTTTT.

The chain has TRBV5-1 and TRBJ2-4, with 14 nucleotides matching TRBD2. This CDR3 is 19 amino acids long. The V gene end was trimmed by 0 bases and the J gene end by 0 bases; junction bases not matched to a gene: 5. Germline CDR1 SGHRS, CDR2 YFSETQ. The CDR3, as DNA: TGCGCCAGCAGCTTGGAGGGACTAGCGGGAGCGGTAGCCAAAAACATTCAGTACTTC. This sequence encodes CASSLEGLAGAVAKNIQYF. The complete variable domain, with remaining parts taken from reference TRBV5-1 and TRBJ2-4, reads KAGVTQTPRYLIKTRGQQVTLSCSPISGHRSVSWYQQTPGQGLQFLFEYFSETQRNKGNFPGRFSGRQFSNSRSEMNVSTLELGDSALYLCASSLEGLAGAVAKNIQYFGAGTRLSVL.

The chain recombines TRBV10-2 with TRBJ2-5, with 13 bases lining up with TRBD2. This CDR3 is 16 amino acids long. Germline V gene sequence: CDR1 WSHSY, CDR2 SAAADI. J gave up 5 bases and V 2 bases, and 5 bases lay outside the gene matches. CDR3 bases: TGCGCCAGCAGTGAGGGACTAGCGGGAGTTTTGGAGACCCAGTACTTC. This gives the protein CASSEGLAGVLETQYF.

The J gene is TRBJ2-5, the V gene TRBV11-3; 8 bases line up with TRBD2. From germline, CDR1 is SGHNT and CDR2 YENEEA. V dropped 6 bases and J dropped 5; count of bases not matched to a gene: 5. This CDR3 spans 13 amino acids. The CDR3: CASRPGGVETQYF. The CDR3 nucleotides are TGTGCCAGCAGGCCGGGGGGGGTGGAGACCCAGTACTTC.

J is TRBJ2-5 and V is TRBV11-2; TRBD2 matches at 9 bases. J gave up 1 base and V 0 bases, and 6 bases lay outside the gene matches. Germline V gene sequence: CDR1 SGHAT, CDR2 FQNNGV. CDR3 length equals 17 residues. CDR3 loop: CASSLDRSGSTQETQYF. In DNA form, the CDR3 reads TGTGCCAGCAGCTTAGATCGTAGCGGGAGCACCCAAGAGACCCAGTACTTC.

The chain has TRBV12-3 or TRBV12-4 and TRBJ2-2; D is possibly TRBD1 (6 bases). V dropped 5 bases and J dropped 5 bases, with 9 bases sitting between them. The CDR3 runs to 13 residues. CDR3 protein: CASSGDITGELFF. As DNA, the CDR3 is TGTGCCAGCAGTGGGGACATTACCGGGGAGCTGTTTTTT.

The chain couples TRBV24-1 to TRBJ1-6; D is unclear. From germline, CDR1 is KGHDR and CDR2 SFDVKD. The CDR3 has 15 residues. Trimming removed 3 bases from V and 7 bases from J, with 12 bases in between. The CDR3 sequence: CATSDTRSSNSPLHF. Here the CDR3 DNA reads TGTGCCACCAGTGATACGAGGTCGTCAAATTCACCCCTCCACTTT.

The chain has TRBV12-5 and TRBJ2-5; 8 positions match TRBD1. V gave up 6 bases and J gave up 0 bases; unmatched junction bases: 3. CDR1 and CDR2 from the germline V gene are LGHNT and FRNRAP. There are 14 residues in the CDR3. CDR3 protein: CASGTGVNQETQYF. In DNA, the CDR3 is TGTGCTAGTGGGACAGGGGTTAACCAAGAGACCCAGTACTTC.

This clone has just a few counts. CDR3 bases: TGTGCCAGCAGTCAACCGGGACAGAGCTACGAGCAGTACTTC. It encodes CASSQPGQSYEQYF. The J gene is TRBJ2-7, the V gene TRBV5-5, with 7 bases lining up with TRBD1. The CDR3 has 14 amino acids. The germline gives CDR1 SGHKS, CDR2 YYEKEE (reference sequence). V gave up 5 bases and J gave up 3 bases; unmatched junction bases: 8.

The chain joins TRBV28 to TRBJ1-6, with 7 bases aligning to TRBD1. Unmatched junction bases numbered 1, after V lost 4 bases and J lost 10 bases. Germline CDR1 reads MDHEN; CDR2 reads SYDVKM. There are 12 residues in the CDR3. This CDR3 is CASSSGGSPLHF. The CDR3 DNA follows: TGTGCCAGCAGTTCAGGGGGATCACCCCTCCACTTT.

This clone was observed a handful of times. The rearrangement uses TRBV29-1 and TRBJ2-7, with D possibly matching TRBD2 (6 bases). This CDR3 contains 13 residues. V was cut by 6 bases and J by 4 bases, with 16 bases left in between. The V gene's germline CDR1 is SQVTM and CDR2 ANQGSEA. CDR3: CSVGAGLSYEQYF. DNA for the CDR3: TGCAGCGTCGGAGCGGGTCTATCGTACGAGCAGTACTTC.

The chain links TRBV2 to TRBJ2-1; 10 positions match TRBD2. The CDR3 spans 15 residues. CDR1 and CDR2 (germline): SNHLY, FYNNEI. Trimming cost V 7 bases and J 9 bases; bases outside gene matches: 12. CDR3 residues: CASTRRSGRATEQFF. DNA for the CDR3: TGTGCCAGCACTAGACGAAGCGGGAGGGCCACTGAGCAGTTCTTC. The whole variable domain, filled in from reference TRBV2 and TRBJ2-1, reads EPEVTQTPSHQVTQMGQEVILRCVPISNHLYFYWYRQILGQKVEFLVSFYNNEISEKSEIFDDQFSVERPDGSNFTLKIRSTKLEDSAMYFCASTRRSGRATEQFFGPGTRLTVL.

This sequence joins TRBV30 and TRBJ2-3; 8 nucleotides agree with TRBD1. J lost 6 bases, V lost 7 bases, and 6 bases had no gene match. The germline V gene encodes CDR1 GTSNPN and CDR2 SVGIG (reference sequence). This CDR3 has 12 amino acids. CDR3 sequence: CASGQGGDTQYF. As DNA, the CDR3 is TGTGCCTCCGGACAGGGTGGCGATACGCAGTATTTT.

The chain is built from TRBV2 and TRBJ1-5; 8 bases map to TRBD1. CDR1 SNHLY and CDR2 FYNNEI come from the germline V gene. This CDR3 spans 14 amino acids. The ends lost 8 bases at V and 5 bases at J; junction bases unmatched: 8. In DNA, the CDR3 is TGTGCCAGCCTGAAGGACAGGGATTATCAGCCCCAGCATTTT. Translated, it gives CASLKDRDYQPQHF. Based on the CDR3 plus reference TRBV2 and TRBJ1-5, the full variable domain is EPEVTQTPSHQVTQMGQEVILRCVPISNHLYFYWYRQILGQKVEFLVSFYNNEISEKSEIFDDQFSVERPDGSNFTLKIRSTKLEDSAMYFCASLKDRDYQPQHFGDGTRLSIL.

The sample holds one count of this clone. The gene calls are TRBV7-9 and TRBJ2-3, with 10 bases that match TRBD2. J lost 4 bases, V lost 3 bases, and 13 bases had no gene match. The CDR3 contains 18 residues. CDR1 is SEHNR, CDR2 FQNEAQ, per germline (reference sequence). CDR3 in amino acids: CASSLRTSLAGRADTQYF. The CDR3 DNA is TGTGCCAGCAGCTTGAGGACTTCACTAGCGGGGAGGGCAGATACGCAGTATTTT. Drawing the rest from reference TRBV7-9 and TRBJ2-3, the complete variable domain is DTGVSQNPRHKITKRGQNVTFRCDPISEHNRLYWYRQTLGQGPEFLTYFQNEAQLEKSRLLSDRFSAERPKGSFSTLEIQRTEQGDSAMYLCASSLRTSLAGRADTQYFGPGTRLTVL.

V is TRBV6-1 and J is TRBJ2-2; a weak D match, TRBD2 (5 bases). V lost 4 bases and J 4 bases, leaving 16 bases between the germline ends. CDR1 is MNHNS, CDR2 SASEGT, per germline. This CDR3 has 16 amino acids. The CDR3 coding sequence is TGTGCCAGCAGTGGAGGGCCGATTACATCCACCGGGGAGCTGTTTTTT. It translates to CASSGGPITSTGELFF.

The rearrangement links TRBV5-6 to TRBJ1-2; no definite D call. In germline, CDR1 is SGHDT, CDR2 YYEEEE. This CDR3 is 12 amino acids long. The germline V and J ends were trimmed by 1 base and 6 bases, with 7 bases remaining between them. The CDR3 spells CASSLRRDGYTF. CDR3 nucleotides: TGTGCCAGCAGCTTGCGGCGGGATGGCTACACCTTC. Together with reference TRBV5-6 and TRBJ1-2, the CDR3 gives the full variable domain: DAGVTQSPTHLIKTRGQQVTLRCSPKSGHDTVSWYQQALGQGPQFIFQYYEEEERQRGNFPDRFSGHQFPNYSSELNVNALLLGDSALYLCASSLRRDGYTFGSGTRLTVV.

The rearrangement joins TRBV19 to TRBJ2-3; perhaps TRBD1 as D (5 bases). The ends were cut back, 3 bases at V and 0 bases at J, with 16 bases in the middle. CDR3 size: 17 residues. Germline-derived CDR1 and CDR2 are LNHDA and SQIVND (reference sequence). The CDR3 nucleotides read TGTGCCAGTAGTATCTCCCCACAGGAATACAGCACAGATACGCAGTATTTT. The encoded protein is CASSISPQEYSTDTQYF.